A single sample is the source of the 5 T cell receptor beta chains below, sequenced in a study of shared clonotypes between healthy human individuals. Method: immunoSEQ multiplex PCR; TCRdb's copy keeps in-frame clones and lacks some. The profile covers hundreds of thousands of clones, with approximately 73% appearing a single time and around 2% taken by the ten largest. The sequencing sample was made of memory CD4+ T cells sorted from blood. Noted subset: CD45RA-negative fraction. Receptors originate from a woman aged 25 to 39 in good health.

Many counts were recorded for this clone. V is TRBV28 and J is TRBJ1-5; TRBD1 is a possible D gene (6 bases). This CDR3 is 16 amino acids long. Germline CDR1 MDHEN, CDR2 SYDVKM. The V end was cut by 2 bases, the J end by 6 bases, with 17 bases between. CDR3 region: CASSLGDRRLGQPQHF. The CDR3 DNA reads as TGTGCCAGCAGTTTAGGTGACAGGCGACTGGGTCAGCCCCAGCATTTT.

The J gene is TRBJ1-1, the V gene TRBV2, with 11 positions matching TRBD1. Germline CDR1 is SNHLY and CDR2 is FYNNEI. This CDR3 contains 15 residues. With 4 bases clipped from V and 3 bases from J, the junction kept 4 bases outside the gene matches. CDR3 in DNA: TGTGCCAGCAGTGGGACAGGGGGCCCGGACACTGAAGCTTTCTTT. It is translated as CASSGTGGPDTEAFF. Using reference TRBV2 and TRBJ1-1 for the parts outside the CDR3, the full variable domain is EPEVTQTPSHQVTQMGQEVILRCVPISNHLYFYWYRQILGQKVEFLVSFYNNEISEKSEIFDDQFSVERPDGSNFTLKIRSTKLEDSAMYFCASSGTGGPDTEAFFGQGTRLTVV.

This clone was seen only a few times. The J gene is TRBJ1-4, the V gene TRBV9, with D tentatively TRBD1 (6 bases). Trimming took 0 bases from V and 4 from J, leaving 10 bases between them. Germline lookup yields CDR1 SGDLS and CDR2 YYNGEE. CDR3 size: 15 residues. The DNA of the CDR3 is TGTGCCAGCAGCGTAGGGACAGCTCATAATGAAAAACTGTTTTTT. It is translated as CASSVGTAHNEKLFF.

The rearrangement joins TRBV15 to TRBJ2-1, with D possibly being TRBD1 (6 bases). This CDR3 contains 16 residues. The V gene's germline CDR1 is LNHNV and CDR2 YYDKDF (reference sequence). Trimming stripped 0 bases from V and 0 bases from J, with 9 bases between. CDR3 DNA sequence: TGTGCCACCAGCAGAGATTTGGGGGCCTCCTACAATGAGCAGTTCTTC. Encoded protein: CATSRDLGASYNEQFF.

The chain uses TRBV2 and TRBJ1-2; 7 nucleotides align to TRBD1. The CDR3 has 13 residues. Trimming cost V 9 bases and J 7 bases; bases outside gene matches: 11. Germline values: CDR1 SNHLY, CDR2 FYNNEI. The CDR3 protein is CASIQGQRRGYTF. CDR3 coding DNA: TGTGCCAGTATACAGGGACAGAGACGTGGCTACACCTTC.